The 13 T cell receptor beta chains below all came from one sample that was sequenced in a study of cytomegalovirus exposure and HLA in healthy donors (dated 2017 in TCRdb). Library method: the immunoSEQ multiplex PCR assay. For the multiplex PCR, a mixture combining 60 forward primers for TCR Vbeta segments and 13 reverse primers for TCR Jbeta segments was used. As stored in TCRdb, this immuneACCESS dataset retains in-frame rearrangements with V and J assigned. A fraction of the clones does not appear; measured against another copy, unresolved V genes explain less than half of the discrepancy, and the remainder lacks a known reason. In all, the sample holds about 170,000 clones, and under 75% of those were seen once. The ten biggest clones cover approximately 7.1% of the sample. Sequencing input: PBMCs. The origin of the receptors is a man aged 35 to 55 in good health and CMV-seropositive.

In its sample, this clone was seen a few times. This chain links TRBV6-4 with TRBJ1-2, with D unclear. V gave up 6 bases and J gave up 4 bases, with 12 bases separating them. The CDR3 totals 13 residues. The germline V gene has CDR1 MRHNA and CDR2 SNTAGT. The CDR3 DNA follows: TGTGCCAGCAGCCTGTCCGGGAGCTATGGCTACACCTTC. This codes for CASSLSGSYGYTF.

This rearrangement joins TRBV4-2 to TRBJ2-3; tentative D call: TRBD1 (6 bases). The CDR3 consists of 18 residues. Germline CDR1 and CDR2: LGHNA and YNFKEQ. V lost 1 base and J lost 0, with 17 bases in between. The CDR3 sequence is CASSQATGHRFSTDTQYF. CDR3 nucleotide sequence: TGTGCCAGCAGCCAAGCGACAGGACACCGCTTTAGCACAGATACGCAGTATTTT.

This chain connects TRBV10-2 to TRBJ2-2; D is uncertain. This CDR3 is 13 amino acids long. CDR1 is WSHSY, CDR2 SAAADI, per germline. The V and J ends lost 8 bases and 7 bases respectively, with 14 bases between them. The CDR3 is CASLSALRGELFF. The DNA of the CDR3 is TGCGCCAGCCTCTCTGCCCTGCGCGGGGAGCTGTTTTTT.

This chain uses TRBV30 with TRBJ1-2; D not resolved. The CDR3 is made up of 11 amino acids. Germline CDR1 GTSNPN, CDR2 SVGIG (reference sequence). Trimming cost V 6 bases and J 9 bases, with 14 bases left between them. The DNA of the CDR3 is TGTGCCTGTAGGTTGGCCGGGAGCTACACCTTC. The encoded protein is CACRLAGSYTF.

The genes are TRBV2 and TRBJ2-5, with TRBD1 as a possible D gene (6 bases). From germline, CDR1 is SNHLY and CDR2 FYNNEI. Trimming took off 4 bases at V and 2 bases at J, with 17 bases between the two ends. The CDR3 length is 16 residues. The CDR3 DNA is TGTGCCAGCAGTGCTAGAATGGGGGACATTCAAGAGACCCAGTACTTC. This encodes CASSARMGDIQETQYF. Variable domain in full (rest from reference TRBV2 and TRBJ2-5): EPEVTQTPSHQVTQMGQEVILRCVPISNHLYFYWYRQILGQKVEFLVSFYNNEISEKSEIFDDQFSVERPDGSNFTLKIRSTKLEDSAMYFCASSARMGDIQETQYFGPGTRLLVL.

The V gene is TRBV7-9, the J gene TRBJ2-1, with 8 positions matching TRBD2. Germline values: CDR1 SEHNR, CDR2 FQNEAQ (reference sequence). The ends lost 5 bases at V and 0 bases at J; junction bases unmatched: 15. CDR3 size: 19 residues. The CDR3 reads CASSPGVAGFGPSYNEQFF. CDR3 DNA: TGTGCCAGCAGCCCTGGGGTAGCGGGGTTCGGACCCTCCTACAATGAGCAGTTCTTC.

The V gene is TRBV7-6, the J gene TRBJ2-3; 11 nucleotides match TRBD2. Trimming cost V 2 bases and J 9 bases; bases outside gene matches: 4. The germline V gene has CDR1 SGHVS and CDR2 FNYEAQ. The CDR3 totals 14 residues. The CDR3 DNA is TGTGCCAGCAGCTTACAACTAGCGGGGGACACGCAGTATTTT. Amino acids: CASSLQLAGDTQYF.

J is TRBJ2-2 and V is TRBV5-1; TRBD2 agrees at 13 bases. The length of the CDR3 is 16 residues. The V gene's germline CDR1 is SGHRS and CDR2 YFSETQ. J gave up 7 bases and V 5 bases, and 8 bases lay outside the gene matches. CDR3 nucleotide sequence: TGCGCCAGCAGAGCGGGACTAGCGGGGTCCGGCGGGGAGCTGTTTTTT. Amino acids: CASRAGLAGSGGELFF.

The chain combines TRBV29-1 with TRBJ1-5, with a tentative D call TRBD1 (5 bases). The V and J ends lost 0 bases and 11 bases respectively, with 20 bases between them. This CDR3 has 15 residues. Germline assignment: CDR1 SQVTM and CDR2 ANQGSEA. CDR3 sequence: CSVEEGAGLKSAQHF. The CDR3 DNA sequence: TGCAGCGTTGAAGAAGGAGCGGGGCTCAAATCAGCCCAGCATTTT.

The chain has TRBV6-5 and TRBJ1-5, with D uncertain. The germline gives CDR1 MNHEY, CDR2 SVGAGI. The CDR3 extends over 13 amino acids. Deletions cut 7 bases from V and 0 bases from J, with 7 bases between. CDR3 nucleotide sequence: TGTGCCAGCACCGTCGTTAGCAATCAGCCCCAGCATTTT. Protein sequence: CASTVVSNQPQHF.

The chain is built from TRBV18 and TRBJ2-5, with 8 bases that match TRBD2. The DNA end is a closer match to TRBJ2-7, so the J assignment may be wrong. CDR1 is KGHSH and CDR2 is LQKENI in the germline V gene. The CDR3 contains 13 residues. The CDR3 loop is CATSPGGPYEQYF. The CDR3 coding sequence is TGTGCCACCTCGCCGGGAGGGCCCTACGAGCAGTACTTC.

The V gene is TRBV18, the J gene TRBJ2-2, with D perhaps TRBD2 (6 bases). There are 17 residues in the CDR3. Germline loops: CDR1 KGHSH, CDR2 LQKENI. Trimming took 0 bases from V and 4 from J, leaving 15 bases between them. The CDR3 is CASSPPGGARVTGELFF. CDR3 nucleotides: TGTGCCAGCTCACCACCTGGCGGGGCTCGTGTCACCGGGGAGCTGTTTTTT.

The CDR3 sequence: CASSLGGPSSGNTIYF. The CDR3 DNA is TGTGCCAGCAGCTTGGGGGGCCCGAGCTCTGGAAACACCATATATTTT. This chain links TRBV5-5 with TRBJ1-3, with a tentative D call TRBD1 (5 bases). CDR3 length equals 16 residues. V was pared by 0 bases and J by 0 bases, with 10 bases between. The germline V gene has CDR1 SGHKS and CDR2 YYEKEE (reference sequence).